Each of the 5 T cell receptor beta chains below was sequenced from the same sample in a study of blood T cell repertoires in COVID-19. Only in-frame clones appear in the TCRdb table, and some are missing; sequencing was by immunoSEQ multiplex PCR. The data hold 130,000 or so clones, with around 84% observed a single time. Input material: peripheral blood. These receptors came from a woman of 80 years or more with acute or convalescent COVID-19.

The chain employs TRBV7-9 and TRBJ1-2, with TRBD1 matching 7 bases. This CDR3 spans 16 amino acids. After removal of 5 bases from V and 8 bases from J, the junction contained 17 bases not matched to a gene. Germline loops: CDR1 SEHNR, CDR2 FQNEAQ (reference sequence). The CDR3 loop is CASSTRGTAPAGGYTF. CDR3 sequence (DNA): TGTGCCAGCAGCACCCGCGGGACAGCGCCCGCGGGGGGCTACACCTTC.

This chain links TRBV29-1 with TRBJ2-3, with 12 bases matching TRBD1. Germline CDR1 SQVTM, CDR2 ANQGSEA. The V and J ends lost 0 bases and 6 bases, in that order; junction bases with no gene match: 7. CDR3 length equals 16 residues. CDR3 protein: CSVEDSGQGAFDTQYF. CDR3 coding DNA: TGCAGCGTTGAAGATTCGGGACAGGGGGCTTTTGATACGCAGTATTTT.

The chain uses TRBV5-1 and TRBJ2-7, with 7 bases that match TRBD2. The CDR3 sequence is 12 residues long. The ends lost 0 bases at V and 7 bases at J; junction bases unmatched: 1. Per germline, CDR1 SGHRS and CDR2 YFSETQ. CDR3 DNA sequence: TGCGCCAGCAGCTTGGCCGGGGGGGAGCAGTACTTC. It specifies CASSLAGGEQYF.

This chain links TRBV7-9 with TRBJ2-1; the match to TRBD2 covers 10 bases. With V trimmed by 0 bases and J by 6 bases, 2 bases remained unmatched. This CDR3 is built from 15 residues. Germline V gene lookup returns CDR1 SEHNR and CDR2 FQNEAQ (reference sequence). Here the CDR3 reads CASSLASGRTNEQFF. In nucleotides, the CDR3 is TGTGCCAGCAGCTTAGCTAGCGGGAGGACCAATGAGCAGTTCTTC.

The V call is TRBV5-6, the J call TRBJ2-2, with D unresolved. V lost 4 bases and J 6 bases, leaving 10 bases between the germline ends. The germline CDR1 and CDR2 sequences are SGHDT and YYEEEE. The CDR3 is 13 residues long. The CDR3 coding sequence is TGTGCCAGCAGCCGAGGCAGACCCGGGGAGCTGTTTTTT. Protein: CASSRGRPGELFF.